This T cell receptor beta chain was sequenced in a study of blood T cells in healthy people across ages. With 4 bases clipped from V and 12 bases from J, the junction kept 13 bases outside the gene matches. The CDR3 covers 15 residues. Broader study findings: In long-lived donors, naive CD4+ cell counts and diversity exceeded those of aged donors.

To note about this clonotype: The antigen is undetermined. A much larger clonotype is one base distant, so this may be a read error.

A second PCR of 7 to 11 cycles used a sample-barcoded 5' primer and a J-beta primer mix. Each CDR3 protein gets one entry after TCRdb re-called the 5' RACE reads with MiXCR. Altogether approximately 400,000 distinct CDR3 sequences are present, 45% to 60% being singletons, with the ten largest covering 45% to 65%. Specimen: blood. This receptor was obtained from a man between 60 and 70 years old in good health. The rearrangement links TRBV12-3 or TRBV12-4 to TRBJ2-1; TRBD2 matches at 9 bases. Written as DNA, the CDR3 is TGTGCCAGCAGTTCACGACGAGCGGGAGGCGGGGGGCAGTTCTTC. Residues: CASSSRRAGGGGQFF.